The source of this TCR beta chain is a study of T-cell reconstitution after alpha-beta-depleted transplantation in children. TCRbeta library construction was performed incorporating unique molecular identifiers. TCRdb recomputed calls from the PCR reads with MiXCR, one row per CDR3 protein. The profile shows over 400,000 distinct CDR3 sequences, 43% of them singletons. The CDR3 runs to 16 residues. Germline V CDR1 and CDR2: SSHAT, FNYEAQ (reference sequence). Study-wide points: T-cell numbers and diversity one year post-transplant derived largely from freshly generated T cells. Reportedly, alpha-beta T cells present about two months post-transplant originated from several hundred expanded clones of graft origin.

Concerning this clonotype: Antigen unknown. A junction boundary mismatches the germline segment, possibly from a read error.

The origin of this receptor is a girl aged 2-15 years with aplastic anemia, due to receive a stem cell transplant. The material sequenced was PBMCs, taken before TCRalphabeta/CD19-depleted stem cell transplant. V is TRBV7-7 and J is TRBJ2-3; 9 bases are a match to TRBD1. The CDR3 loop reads CASSSPLDRGQETQYF. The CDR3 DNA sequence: TGTGCTAGCAGCTCGCCCTTGGACAGGGGCCAAGAGACCCAGTACTTT.